This TCR beta chain came from a study of Ad26.COV2.S vaccination and SARS-CoV-2 variants. Sample treatment: approximately 18 received Ad26.COV2.S at low or high dose, single or two shots; five or six received placebo; per-sample allocation not given. Each sample was drawn 63 days after the first injection (of vaccine or placebo). Sequenced by immunoSEQ multiplex PCR; TCRdb stores in-frame clones only, minus some. The sample shows 350,000 to 500,000 clones, 70% to 90% of them seen only once. Trimming took off 0 bases at V and 5 bases at J, with 10 bases between the two ends. Looked up from germline, CDR1 is PRHDT and CDR2 is FYEKMQ (reference sequence). The CDR3 is 15 amino acids.

Sequencing used peripheral blood, obtained in a trial of Ad26.COV2.S vaccine versus placebo. The sequence was obtained from a person between 18 and 59 years old who received the Ad26.COV2.S COVID-19 vaccine or a placebo. J is TRBJ1-4 and V is TRBV13; a possible D gene is TRBD1 (6 bases). The chain's CDR3 is CASSLGAGENEKLFF. The CDR3 DNA follows: TGTGCCAGCAGCTTAGGGGCAGGGGAAAATGAAAAACTGTTTTTT.